The source of this TCR beta chain is a study of response to subunit inactivated influenza vaccine. Study outcomes and limitations: Authors suggested seasonal influenza vaccinations each recruit few new T cells.

Each CDR3 protein gets one entry after TCRdb re-called the RT-PCR reads with MiXCR. This sample has more than 600,000 distinct CDR3 sequences, with around a sixth found just once. A word on this clonotype: Its matching antigen is unknown.

Trimming removed 2 bases from V and 5 bases from J; junction bases left unmatched: 6. The CDR3 loop spans 14 amino acids. Per the germline V gene, CDR1 is MNHEY and CDR2 is SMNVEV (reference sequence). The origin of this receptor is a man aged 50-60 years who received an inactivated influenza vaccine. The genes are TRBV27 and TRBJ2-7; 7 bases map to TRBD1. Here the sequenced sample was PBMCs from blood, taken less than 6 days after vaccination. The CDR3 loop is CASSLVLGGHEQYF. CDR3 DNA: TGTGCCAGCAGTTTAGTTTTAGGGGGCCACGAGCAGTACTTC.